What follows are 18 T cell receptor beta chains derived from one specimen sequenced in a study of blood T cell repertoires in COVID-19 (dated by TCRdb to the early 2020s). Libraries were built with the immunoSEQ multiplex PCR assay. TCRdb holds this immuneACCESS table with in-frame rearrangements only. Some clones are missing; in checked studies, unresolved V genes explain under half, and the rest has no known cause. In all, the sample holds around 180,000 clones, and around 90% of those were seen once. The top ten constitute 25% to 30% of the sample. The source material was peripheral blood. The receptors come from a man aged 55 to 70 with acute or convalescent COVID-19.

The chain uses TRBV11-2 and TRBJ1-1, with TRBD1 identical over 7 bases. CDR1 is SGHAT and CDR2 is FQNNGV in the germline V gene. The ends lost 2 bases at V and 0 bases at J; junction bases unmatched: 9. This CDR3 has 17 residues. This chain's CDR3 is CASSLNQGDSMNTEAFF. The CDR3 nucleotides are TGTGCCAGCAGCTTAAATCAGGGGGATTCGATGAACACTGAAGCTTTCTTT.

V and J are TRBV2 and TRBJ2-1; tentative D call: TRBD1 (6 bases). Germline-derived CDR1 and CDR2 are SNHLY and FYNNEI. This CDR3 has 13 amino acids. Trimming shortened V by 6 bases and J by 8 bases, and 14 bases separated the two germline ends. The CDR3 DNA reads as TGTGCCAGCAGGTACTCACAGGGCCATGAGCAGTTCTTC. Translation: CASRYSQGHEQFF.

The table lists this clone with many counts. The chain carries TRBV27 and TRBJ1-6; TRBD1 matches 8 bases. The CDR3 loop spans 15 amino acids. J lost 8 bases, V lost 5 bases, and 8 bases had no gene match. Germline V gene data show CDR1 as MNHEY and CDR2 as SMNVEV (reference sequence). CDR3 DNA: TGTGCCAGCAGTCTAGGACAGGGAACTGATTCACCCCTCCACTTT. Amino acid sequence: CASSLGQGTDSPLHF.

The chain couples TRBV24-1 to TRBJ2-3, with 8 bases that match TRBD1. CDR1 and CDR2 from the germline V gene are KGHDR and SFDVKD. J was trimmed by 4 bases and V by 4 bases; bases with no gene match: 18. This CDR3 is 19 amino acids long. The CDR3 reads CATSDQSFRQGTSPDTQYF. The DNA for the CDR3 is TGTGCCACCAGTGACCAGAGTTTTAGACAGGGGACCAGTCCAGATACGCAGTATTTT.

This rearrangement joins TRBV7-2 to TRBJ2-7; 12 positions agree with TRBD2. Germline-derived CDR1 and CDR2 are SGHTA and FQGNSA. This CDR3 comprises 15 residues. Unmatched junction bases numbered 4, after V lost 5 bases and J lost 2 bases. The DNA of the CDR3 is TGTGCCAGCAGCAAGGGACTAGCGGGCACCTACGAGCAGTACTTC. Amino acid sequence: CASSKGLAGTYEQYF.

This clone was counted between two and nine times. The chain employs TRBV30 and TRBJ1-1, with 9 nucleotides matching TRBD1. The CDR3 has 15 amino acids. Germline CDR1 is GTSNPN and CDR2 is SVGIG (reference sequence). The V gene end was trimmed by 1 base and the J gene end by 3 bases; junction bases not matched to a gene: 6. The CDR3 nucleotides read TGTGCCTGGAGTGGTTCCGGGACAGGGTACACTGAAGCTTTCTTT. Translating gives CAWSGSGTGYTEAFF.

The genes are TRBV10-3 and TRBJ2-3; D might be TRBD2 (7 bases). Trimming stripped 4 bases from V and 4 bases from J, with 12 bases between. Germline V CDR1 and CDR2: ENHRY, SYGVKD. The CDR3 sequence is 14 residues long. CDR3 in DNA: TGTGCCATCAGTGGAGGGGGGGGTCCAGATACGCAGTATTTT. This sequence encodes CAISGGGGPDTQYF.

This clone was recorded once. This sequence joins TRBV15 and TRBJ2-3; unclear D gene. This CDR3 region has 14 residues. V was cut by 6 bases and J by 2 bases, with 12 bases left in between. Germline lookup yields CDR1 LNHNV and CDR2 YYDKDF (reference sequence). CDR3 residues: CATSSGFNTDTQYF. For the CDR3, the DNA is TGTGCCACCAGTTCCGGGTTCAACACAGATACGCAGTATTTT. Using reference TRBV15 and TRBJ2-3 for the parts outside the CDR3, the full variable domain is DAMVIQNPRYQVTQFGKPVTLSCSQTLNHNVMYWYQQKSSQAPKLLFHYYDKDFNNEADTPDNFQSRRPNTSFCFLDIRSPGLGDTAMYLCATSSGFNTDTQYFGPGTRLTVL.

The chain has TRBV11-3 and TRBJ2-7, with 10 bases lining up with TRBD2. The CDR3 is 14 amino acids. The J segment lost 2 bases and the V segment lost 2 bases, leaving 0 bases of the junction unmatched. Germline values: CDR1 SGHNT, CDR2 YENEEA. The DNA of the CDR3 is TGTGCCAGCAGCTTACTAGCGGGGGCCTACGAGCAGTACTTC. It encodes CASSLLAGAYEQYF.

The chain joins TRBV6-5 to TRBJ1-2, with 8 bases identical to TRBD1. Trimming removed 8 bases from V and 4 bases from J; junction bases left unmatched: 9. The germline V gene encodes CDR1 MNHEY and CDR2 SVGAGI. This CDR3 is 14 amino acids long. CDR3 protein: CASCRTGLGYGYTF. CDR3 nucleotide sequence: TGTGCCAGCTGTCGGACAGGGCTCGGCTATGGCTACACCTTC.

This clone was seen only a few times. The J gene is TRBJ1-1, the V gene TRBV6-2 or TRBV6-3; 11 nucleotides match TRBD1. Germline-derived CDR1 and CDR2 are MNHEY and SVGEGT. The CDR3 loop spans 16 amino acids. The trim removed 2 bases at V and 3 bases at J, leaving 5 bases unmatched. Here the CDR3 DNA reads TGTGCCAGCAGTTACCTATGGGACAGGGGGTACACTGAAGCTTTCTTT. It is translated as CASSYLWDRGYTEAFF.

The V and J genes are TRBV29-1 and TRBJ1-2; no reliable D call. Germline assignment: CDR1 SQVTM and CDR2 ANQGSEA. With 5 bases removed from V and 6 bases from J, the gap between germline ends came to 16 bases. This CDR3 region has 13 residues. As DNA, the CDR3 is TGCAGCGTTCCCCTGCCCGAAGCGAATGGCTACACCTTC. It encodes CSVPLPEANGYTF. Together with reference TRBV29-1 and TRBJ1-2, the CDR3 gives the full variable domain: SAVISQKPSRDICQRGTSLTIQCQVDSQVTMMFWYRQQPGQSLTLIATANQGSEATYESGFVIDKFPISRPNLTFSTLTVSNMSPEDSSIYLCSVPLPEANGYTFGSGTRLTVV.

The J gene is TRBJ1-6, the V gene TRBV5-8; D might be TRBD1 (6 bases). The germline CDR1 and CDR2 sequences are SGHTS and YDEGEE. The CDR3 covers 17 residues. V lost 3 bases and J 0 bases, leaving 13 bases between the germline ends. DNA of the CDR3: TGTGCCAGCAGCTCGGGACAATTCAACTCCTATAATTCACCCCTCCACTTT. Its translation is CASSSGQFNSYNSPLHF.

This chain joins TRBV27 and TRBJ2-1, with 10 bases identical to TRBD1. V dropped 2 bases and J dropped 4; count of bases not matched to a gene: 5. CDR1 is MNHEY, CDR2 SMNVEV, per germline (reference sequence). The CDR3 is 16 residues long. The CDR3 region has the DNA TGTGCCAGCAGTTTAGGCCCGGGACAGGGGTACAATGAGCAGTTCTTC. Translating gives CASSLGPGQGYNEQFF.

The V gene is TRBV6-1, the J gene TRBJ1-5; 8 bases match TRBD1. The CDR3 extends over 16 amino acids. V lost 7 bases to trimming and J lost 0 bases; unmatched junction nucleotides: 8. Germline assignment: CDR1 MNHNS and CDR2 SASEGT. As DNA, the CDR3 is TGTGCCAGCATTGACAGGGGCTTTAATAGCAATCAGCCCCAGCATTTT. It encodes CASIDRGFNSNQPQHF.

V is TRBV19 and J is TRBJ2-1; D is uncertain. With 3 bases removed from V and 10 bases from J, the gap between germline ends came to 13 bases. This CDR3 has 13 residues. The germline gives CDR1 LNHDA, CDR2 SQIVND (reference sequence). The CDR3 nucleotides read TGTGCCAGTAGTATTCGTGAGGCGAGAGAGCAGTTCTTC. It specifies CASSIREAREQFF.

The CDR3 sequence: CASSKTGGKSYEQYV. The CDR3 nucleotides read TGTGCCAGCAGCAAGACAGGGGGTAAGTCCTACGAGCAGTACGTC. V and J are TRBV5-5 and TRBJ2-7; 9 positions match TRBD1. CDR1 is SGHKS and CDR2 is YYEKEE in the germline V gene (reference sequence). This CDR3 region has 15 residues. J lost 1 base, V lost 4 bases, and 6 bases had no gene match.

The chain links TRBV6-5 to TRBJ1-6, with D hard to call. V lost 4 bases and J 9 bases, leaving 7 bases between the germline ends. CDR1 and CDR2 (germline): MNHEY, SVGAGI. This CDR3 region has 12 residues. The DNA of the CDR3 is TGTGCCAGCAGTTTCCGGGGTTCACCCCTCCACTTT. Translated, it gives CASSFRGSPLHF.